The 16 T cell receptor beta chains presented below share a single source sample, sequenced in a study of blood T cells in healthy people across ages (dated by TCRdb to between 2014 and 2016). The method behind the library was 5' RACE. For sequencing, an Illumina HiSeq 2500 was employed. The second PCR ran for roughly 7 to 12 cycles and used a J-beta primer mix along with a sample-barcoded 5' primer. The raw public data were reprocessed by TCRdb itself: fastp quality trimming at Q25, MiXCR clonotype calling, in-frame beta chains only. Every entry covers one CDR3 protein and lists the most common genes and DNA from its rows. Within this sample are about 970,000 distinct CDR3 sequences, with roughly 51% of them counted one time only. The ten largest make up about 22% of the sample. Sequenced: blood. These receptors all come from a woman in her fifties or sixties in good health.

V is TRBV7-9 and J is TRBJ1-4; D not certain. Per the germline V gene, CDR1 is SEHNR and CDR2 is FQNEAQ (reference sequence). Trimming removed 3 bases at V and 2 bases at J, with 13 bases between. The CDR3 has 16 amino acids. CDR3 loop: CASSFAGERTNEKLFF. In DNA, the CDR3 is TGTGCCAGCAGCTTTGCTGGTGAACGGACTAATGAAAAACTGTTTTTT.

V and J are TRBV2 and TRBJ2-3; 7 positions match TRBD2. CDR3 length: 15 amino acids. Germline V lookup: CDR1 SNHLY, CDR2 FYNNEI. Trimming cost V 0 bases and J 4 bases; bases outside gene matches: 4. The CDR3 region is CASSEAGGPSDTQYF. The CDR3 DNA reads TGTGCCAGCAGTGAAGCGGGAGGGCCGTCAGATACGCAGTATTTT.

This clonotype was seen a few times. The CDR3, as DNA: TGCAGCGTTGAAGACGGGACAGGGTGGAGCTATGGCTACACCTTC. Its protein is CSVEDGTGWSYGYTF. The V call is TRBV29-1, the J call TRBJ1-2, with 9 bases matching TRBD1. The length of the CDR3 is 15 residues. Germline V gene data show CDR1 as SQVTM and CDR2 as ANQGSEA. The V gene end was trimmed by 0 bases and the J gene end by 4 bases; junction bases not matched to a gene: 6. Together with reference TRBV29-1 and TRBJ1-2, the CDR3 gives the full variable domain: SAVISQKPSRDICQRGTSLTIQCQVDSQVTMMFWYRQQPGQSLTLIATANQGSEATYESGFVIDKFPISRPNLTFSTLTVSNMSPEDSSIYLCSVEDGTGWSYGYTFGSGTRLTVV.

This clonotype was picked up a small number of times. The genes are TRBV27 and TRBJ1-6, with D possibly being TRBD1 (5 bases). V shed 5 bases and J shed 7 bases, with 15 bases lying between them. The germline gives CDR1 MNHEY, CDR2 SMNVEV (reference sequence). The CDR3 is made up of 15 amino acids. The CDR3 bases are TGTGCCAGCAGTCGGGGGACGGCGCAAAATTCACCCCTCCACTTT. Protein product: CASSRGTAQNSPLHF.

The chain has TRBV4-3 and TRBJ2-1; 9 bases are a match to TRBD2. Germline assignment: CDR1 LGHNA and CDR2 YSLEER. The CDR3 has 17 residues. V was clipped by 4 bases and J by 4 bases; unmatched bases: 11. The CDR3, as DNA: TGCGCCAGCAGCCCCTCAGCGGGAGGCCCTCTTTACAATGAGCAGTTCTTC. Amino acids: CASSPSAGGPLYNEQFF.

V and J are TRBV29-1 and TRBJ2-7; 8 bases fit TRBD2. Trimming cost V 5 bases and J 6 bases; bases outside gene matches: 9. The length of the CDR3 is 13 residues. Germline V gene data show CDR1 as SQVTM and CDR2 as ANQGSEA. The DNA of the CDR3 is TGCAGCGTTATGGCGGGAGGAACGGGCGAGCAGTACTTC. It is translated as CSVMAGGTGEQYF.

The J gene is TRBJ2-7, the V gene TRBV2; D remains ambiguous. The CDR3 spans 13 residues. V shed 6 bases and J shed 4 bases, with 13 bases lying between them. Germline values: CDR1 SNHLY, CDR2 FYNNEI. The DNA for the CDR3 is TGTGCCAGCAGGGGCTACGGCACTTACGAGCAGTACTTC. This sequence encodes CASRGYGTYEQYF.

This clonotype was seen a handful of times. The CDR3 sequence: CASSPLGLTGELFF. In nucleotides, the CDR3 is TGCGCCAGCAGCCCCCTGGGACTCACCGGGGAGCTGTTTTTT. The rearrangement uses TRBV4-1 and TRBJ2-2, with a weak D call TRBD2 (6 bases). This CDR3 is 14 amino acids long. The germline V and J ends were trimmed by 4 bases and 4 bases, with 10 bases remaining between them. Germline V gives CDR1 MGHRA, CDR2 YSYEKL.

This clonotype was counted only a few times. As DNA, the CDR3 is TGTGCCAGCAGCCTTAGACCCGGGTCGACAGATACGCAGTATTTT. The encoded protein is CASSLRPGSTDTQYF. The J gene is TRBJ2-3, the V gene TRBV3-1; D not resolved. CDR1 is LGHDT, CDR2 YNNKEL, per germline (reference sequence). The CDR3 runs to 15 residues. Trimming stripped 4 bases from V and 3 bases from J, with 14 bases between.

The chain links TRBV20-1 to TRBJ2-5; 8 nucleotides line up with TRBD2. The CDR3 loop spans 13 amino acids. V shed 3 bases and J 11 bases; nucleotides not matched to a gene: 11. Germline V gives CDR1 DFQATT, CDR2 SNEGSKA (reference sequence). In DNA, the CDR3 is TGCAGTGCTAGCTCGACTAGCGCCCGTAAGCAGTACTTC. This codes for CSASSTSARKQYF.

The V gene is TRBV20-1, the J gene TRBJ2-7; 7 bases map to TRBD2. Germline CDR1 is DFQATT and CDR2 is SNEGSKA (reference sequence). The CDR3 extends over 12 amino acids. V lost 7 bases, J lost 5 bases, and 8 bases stayed unmatched. CDR3 nucleotide sequence: TGCAGTGGAGCGGGGCCGAGAGACGAGCAGTACTTC. Protein sequence: CSGAGPRDEQYF.

V is TRBV11-1 and J is TRBJ2-1; no clear D gene. The CDR3 consists of 16 residues. The germline V and J ends were trimmed by 4 bases and 4 bases, with 17 bases remaining between them. The V gene's germline CDR1 is SGHAT and CDR2 FQDESV (reference sequence). DNA for the CDR3: TGTGCCAGCAGCTCGTCTAGTCCCTTCCGATACAATGAGCAGTTCTTC. The encoded protein is CASSSSSPFRYNEQFF.

V gene TRBV27 combines with J gene TRBJ2-7; 7 nucleotides match TRBD2. CDR3 length: 16 amino acids. Germline CDR1 is MNHEY and CDR2 is SMNVEV (reference sequence). V shed 4 bases and J 2 bases; nucleotides not matched to a gene: 11. The CDR3 reads CASSSSGNGSPYEQYF. Written as DNA, the CDR3 is TGTGCCAGCAGTTCCAGCGGGAACGGATCTCCCTACGAGCAGTACTTC.

The sample holds a few counts of this clonotype. The chain links TRBV6-1 to TRBJ2-3; no reliable D call. The CDR3 has 13 residues. Germline CDR1 is MNHNS and CDR2 is SASEGT. Trimming took off 1 base at V and 9 bases at J, with 11 bases between the two ends. In DNA form, the CDR3 reads TGTGCCAGCAGTGAAGGTTTACGGTCCACGCAGTATTTT. Protein: CASSEGLRSTQYF.

The chain links TRBV28 to TRBJ2-2; 8 positions match TRBD2. CDR3 length: 15 amino acids. The germline V gene has CDR1 MDHEN and CDR2 SYDVKM. J was trimmed by 3 bases and V by 6 bases; bases with no gene match: 6. CDR3 region: CASSPRGAYTGELFF. The CDR3 nucleotides are TGTGCCAGCAGCCCGCGGGGGGCCTACACCGGGGAGCTGTTTTTT.

This chain links TRBV20-1 with TRBJ2-3; a weak D match, TRBD1 (6 bases). The CDR3 runs to 15 residues. V was shortened by 5 bases and J by 4 bases, with 19 bases between the two germline ends. CDR1 and CDR2 from the germline V gene are DFQATT and SNEGSKA (reference sequence). DNA for the CDR3: TGCAGTGCTCAGGGGTCCGCTGGTTTCGCAGATACGCAGTATTTT. Its protein is CSAQGSAGFADTQYF.